The 32 T cell receptor beta chains listed next were all sequenced from one sample in a study of OX40 agonist ivuxolimab in advanced cancers. The method behind the library was the immunoSEQ multiplex PCR assay. The source is immuneACCESS, and TCRdb retained only in-frame sequences with V and J called. Part of the clones is not carried over; for the studies checked, unresolved V genes explain less than half of this, and the remainder is unexplained. The sample table lists around 21,000 clones, around 82% of them with a count of one. 9.5% to 12% of the sample is in the top ten clones. Sequenced here: CD4+ or CD8+ T cells sorted from blood, sampled in a trial of the OX40 agonist ivuxolimab. The receptors here all came from an adult with an advanced solid tumor such as melanoma, head and neck, liver or kidney cancer.

The V call is TRBV6-1, the J call TRBJ2-3, with D uncertain. The ends were cut back, 6 bases at V and 4 bases at J, with 5 bases in the middle. This CDR3 is built from 11 residues. The germline V gene encodes CDR1 MNHNS and CDR2 SASEGT. CDR3 loop: CASSRADTQYF. CDR3 DNA: TGTGCCAGCAGCAGAGCAGATACGCAGTATTTT.

This clone was observed once. V is TRBV7-8 and J is TRBJ2-2, with 10 bases identical to TRBD2. The CDR3 sequence is 15 residues long. Germline CDR1 is SGHVS and CDR2 is FQNEAQ. Trimming cost V 8 bases and J 4 bases; bases outside gene matches: 7. The CDR3 coding sequence is TGTGCCAGCTATATAGCGGGAGGTGTCACCGGGGAGCTGTTTTTT. Translating it yields CASYIAGGVTGELFF.

This clone was seen once. The chain links TRBV7-8 to TRBJ1-1; D is possibly TRBD1 (6 bases). The V end was cut by 5 bases, the J end by 1 base, with 17 bases between. Germline-derived CDR1 and CDR2 are SGHVS and FQNEAQ. The CDR3 spans 16 residues. The CDR3 region is CASSPFSGTSNTEAFF. As DNA, the CDR3 is TGTGCCAGCAGCCCTTTTTCCGGGACATCGAACACTGAAGCTTTCTTT.

The rearrangement joins TRBV30 to TRBJ1-2, with 7 bases that match TRBD1. Germline V gene lookup returns CDR1 GTSNPN and CDR2 SVGIG (reference sequence). With 0 bases clipped from V and 7 bases from J, the junction kept 11 bases outside the gene matches. This CDR3 is 15 amino acids long. The CDR3 sequence is CAWSVGLTGTGGYTF. In DNA form, the CDR3 reads TGTGCCTGGAGTGTTGGGTTGACAGGGACGGGTGGCTACACCTTC.

The chain employs TRBV10-1 and TRBJ2-2; no reliable D call. The V end was cut by 10 bases, the J end by 3 bases, with 6 bases between. The CDR3 has 11 residues. Looked up from germline, CDR1 is WNHNN and CDR2 is SYGVQD (reference sequence). This chain's CDR3 is CATQDTGELFF. In DNA, the CDR3 is TGCGCCACCCAGGACACCGGGGAGCTGTTTTTT.

This chain joins TRBV2 and TRBJ2-7, with TRBD1 identical over 9 bases. The trim removed 4 bases at V and 0 bases at J, leaving 10 bases unmatched. Germline CDR1 reads SNHLY; CDR2 reads FYNNEI. This CDR3 is built from 17 residues. CDR3 sequence reads: CASSVKSRDRASYEQYF. CDR3 in DNA: TGTGCCAGCAGTGTAAAATCCCGGGACAGGGCCTCCTACGAGCAGTACTTC.

This rearrangement joins TRBV28 to TRBJ1-5; tentative D call: TRBD1 (5 bases). Germline-derived CDR1 and CDR2 are MDHEN and SYDVKM. CDR3 length: 15 residues. Between the trimmed V and J ends, which lost 2 bases and 0 bases, there was a span of 8 bases. In nucleotides, the CDR3 is TGTGCCAGCAGTTTAACAGGAGATAGCAATCAGCCCCAGCATTTT. It yields the protein CASSLTGDSNQPQHF. Full variable domain (missing parts from reference TRBV28 and TRBJ1-5): DVKVTQSSRYLVKRTGEKVFLECVQDMDHENMFWYRQDPGLGLRLIYFSYDVKMKEKGDIPEGYSVSREKKERFSLILESASTNQTSMYLCASSLTGDSNQPQHFGDGTRLSIL.

The CDR3 DNA reads as TGTGCCAGCTCCCAGAATGTAGCGGGAGACACCGGGGAGCTGTTTTTT. Translation: CASSQNVAGDTGELFF. The genes are TRBV18 and TRBJ2-2, with 9 nucleotides matching TRBD2. Germline V gene lookup returns CDR1 KGHSH and CDR2 LQKENI. V lost 6 bases, J lost 3 bases, and 8 bases stayed unmatched. This CDR3 has 16 amino acids.

The chain links TRBV6-6 to TRBJ2-5, with TRBD2 identical over 7 bases. CDR3 length: 13 residues. CDR1 and CDR2 (germline): MNHNY, SVGAGI (reference sequence). Germline trimming cut 4 bases from V and 5 bases from J; bases unmatched to any gene: 4. The CDR3 here is CASSWRERETQYF. CDR3 sequence (DNA): TGTGCCAGCAGTTGGCGGGAGCGGGAGACCCAGTACTTC.

This chain joins TRBV11-1 and TRBJ2-3; TRBD2 agrees at 7 bases. The V segment lost 2 bases and the J segment 3 bases; nucleotides outside the gene matches: 5. Germline CDR1 SGHAT, CDR2 FQDESV (reference sequence). This CDR3 has 15 residues. CDR3 DNA: TGTGCCAGCAGCTTAAAACGCGGGAGAACAGATACGCAGTATTTT. This sequence encodes CASSLKRGRTDTQYF.

The chain links TRBV6-4 to TRBJ2-1, with D uncertain. This CDR3 spans 15 amino acids. Germline CDR1 reads MRHNA; CDR2 reads SNTAGT. The V end was cut by 7 bases, the J end by 8 bases, with 21 bases between. As DNA, the CDR3 is TGTGCCAGCAAAAGAGATCAGGACGGGCGCGATGAGCAGTTCTTC. This encodes CASKRDQDGRDEQFF.

This chain uses TRBV9 with TRBJ2-2, with D hard to call. The CDR3 extends over 16 amino acids. The V gene lost 0 bases and the J gene lost 0 bases, with 9 bases spanning the gap. The germline gives CDR1 SGDLS, CDR2 YYNGEE. CDR3: CASSVGGRSNTGELFF. CDR3 coding DNA: TGTGCCAGCAGCGTAGGTGGCCGTTCGAACACCGGGGAGCTGTTTTTT.

The chain combines TRBV7-9 with TRBJ2-5, with 15 bases lining up with TRBD2. V lost 5 bases, J lost 4 bases, and 11 bases stayed unmatched. There are 18 residues in the CDR3. From germline, CDR1 is SEHNR and CDR2 FQNEAQ (reference sequence). CDR3 bases: TGTGCCAGCAGCCGGCGAGGACTAGCGGGAGGGCCGGGAGAGACCCAGTACTTC. Translating gives CASSRRGLAGGPGETQYF.

This clone counts as medium-sized (0.01 to 0.1%). The chain employs TRBV27 and TRBJ1-1, with D hard to call. Germline V gene lookup returns CDR1 MNHEY and CDR2 SMNVEV (reference sequence). V was clipped by 6 bases and J by 3 bases, with 20 bases between them. There are 16 residues in the CDR3. The CDR3 DNA reads as TGTGCCAGCAGCCCCGCCCATGCAGCGCCCGACACTGAAGCTTTCTTT. It encodes CASSPAHAAPDTEAFF.

The CDR3 here is CSVETGDNPPNYEQYF. CDR3 nucleotide sequence: TGCAGCGTTGAAACTGGAGACAATCCGCCCAACTACGAGCAGTACTTC. The genes are TRBV29-1 and TRBJ2-7, with D unresolved. Trimming took off 2 bases at V and 3 bases at J, with 20 bases between the two ends. The CDR3 is made up of 16 amino acids. Germline V lookup: CDR1 SQVTM, CDR2 ANQGSEA.

The chain is built from TRBV7-3 and TRBJ2-7, with 10 positions matching TRBD1. Germline loops: CDR1 SGHTA, CDR2 FQGTGA. CDR3 length equals 13 residues. V lost 3 bases, J lost 7 bases, and 3 bases stayed unmatched. CDR3 region: CASSLTGGYEQYF. The CDR3 DNA sequence: TGTGCCAGCAGCTTGACAGGGGGCTATGAGCAGTACTTC.

The J gene is TRBJ2-1, the V gene TRBV9; 10 bases line up with TRBD1. The CDR3 extends over 16 amino acids. Germline CDR1 and CDR2: SGDLS and YYNGEE. Trimming took 4 bases from V and 6 from J; bases not matched to a gene: 10. The CDR3 region is CASSPGTGDPVNEQFF. As DNA, the CDR3 is TGTGCCAGCAGCCCCGGGACAGGGGACCCGGTCAATGAGCAGTTCTTC.

As regards this clone: One end of the junction fails to match germline, which may point to a read error. The genes are TRBV9 and TRBJ1-2; no firm D call. The CDR3 runs 12 residues. Germline lookup yields CDR1 SGDLS and CDR2 YYNGEE. CDR3 region: CASSPSGLALHF. The DNA for the CDR3 is TGTGCCAGCAGCCCCTCCGGTTTGGCCCTACACTTC. The whole variable domain, remainder taken from reference TRBV9 and TRBJ1-2, is DSGVTQTPKHLITATGQRVTLRCSPRSGDLSVYWYQQSLDQGLQFLIQYYNGEERAKGNILERFSAQQFPDLHSELNLSSLELGDSALYFCASSPSGLALHFGSGTRLTVV.

V gene TRBV15 combines with J gene TRBJ2-1, with TRBD2 matching 7 bases. This CDR3 comprises 14 residues. Germline assignment: CDR1 LNHNV and CDR2 YYDKDF (reference sequence). The V gene end was trimmed by 6 bases and the J gene end by 3 bases; junction bases not matched to a gene: 5. CDR3 in amino acids: CATSKREGYNEQFF. In DNA, the CDR3 is TGTGCCACCAGTAAGCGGGAAGGCTACAATGAGCAGTTCTTC.

This clone was counted between two and nine times. The chain links TRBV2 to TRBJ1-2; D unresolved. The CDR3 is 13 amino acids. Germline V gene lookup returns CDR1 SNHLY and CDR2 FYNNEI. Trimming removed 8 bases from V and 5 bases from J, with 15 bases in between. The CDR3 loop is CASEPTSSYGYTF. CDR3 DNA: TGTGCCAGCGAACCTACAAGTTCTTATGGCTACACCTTC.

This clone was seen only a few times. CDR3 nucleotide sequence: TGTGCCAGCAGTACTAGCGGCACTGAGGAATACTTC. It encodes CASSTSGTEEYF. V and J are TRBV27 and TRBJ2-7; TRBD2 matches at 8 bases. The CDR3 has 12 residues. CDR1 is MNHEY and CDR2 is SMNVEV in the germline V gene (reference sequence). Unmatched junction bases numbered 10, after V lost 5 bases and J lost 13 bases.

This clone was recorded once. V and J are TRBV6-1 and TRBJ1-1; D perhaps matches TRBD1 (5 bases). Deletions cut 10 bases from V and 0 bases from J, with 15 bases between. The CDR3 has 14 residues. Per the germline V gene, CDR1 is MNHNS and CDR2 is SASEGT. CDR3 region: CATSMAGMNTEAFF. CDR3 sequence (DNA): TGTGCCACCAGCATGGCAGGGATGAACACTGAAGCTTTCTTT.

This rearrangement joins TRBV30 to TRBJ2-2, with unresolved D. Trimming stripped 5 bases from V and 3 bases from J, with 10 bases between. This CDR3 has 13 residues. CDR1 is GTSNPN and CDR2 is SVGIG in the germline V gene (reference sequence). CDR3 loop: CAWRQVYTGELFF. CDR3 DNA: TGTGCCTGGCGTCAGGTGTACACCGGGGAGCTGTTTTTT.

V and J are TRBV5-4 and TRBJ1-1; weak D call: TRBD1 (5 bases). The V gene lost 9 bases and the J gene lost 7 bases, with 16 bases spanning the gap. Looked up from germline, CDR1 is SGHNT and CDR2 is YYREEE (reference sequence). The CDR3 consists of 12 residues. The CDR3 region has the DNA TGTGCCACCAGTTTCCTCGGGGGTGAAGCTTTCTTT. This codes for CATSFLGGEAFF.

The gene calls are TRBV9 and TRBJ1-2; tentatively, D is TRBD1 (6 bases). CDR1 is SGDLS and CDR2 is YYNGEE in the germline V gene. The CDR3 sequence is 13 residues long. The V end was cut by 4 bases, the J end by 4 bases, with 11 bases between. CDR3 sequence (DNA): TGTGCCAGCAGCCTCGGACAGTTCTATGGCTACACCTTC. It specifies CASSLGQFYGYTF. Full variable domain (remainder filled in from reference TRBV9 and TRBJ1-2): DSGVTQTPKHLITATGQRVTLRCSPRSGDLSVYWYQQSLDQGLQFLIQYYNGEERAKGNILERFSAQQFPDLHSELNLSSLELGDSALYFCASSLGQFYGYTFGSGTRLTVV.

V and J are TRBV15 and TRBJ2-1, with D perhaps matching TRBD2 (6 bases). V was trimmed by 0 bases and J by 5 bases, leaving 17 bases between them. Germline CDR1 LNHNV, CDR2 YYDKDF (reference sequence). The CDR3 consists of 17 residues. CDR3 loop: CATSREKAGTVNNEQFF. As DNA, the CDR3 is TGTGCCACCAGCAGAGAGAAAGCTGGGACTGTCAACAATGAGCAGTTCTTC.

This sequence joins TRBV30 and TRBJ2-1, with 12 bases aligning to TRBD2. CDR1 and CDR2 from the germline V gene are GTSNPN and SVGIG (reference sequence). The CDR3 contains 13 residues. Germline trimming cut 7 bases from V and 10 bases from J; bases unmatched to any gene: 8. Written as DNA, the CDR3 is TGTGCCTCGAGACTAGCGGGAGTAGGAGAGCAGTTCTTC. This gives the protein CASRLAGVGEQFF.

The chain has TRBV6-4 and TRBJ2-3, with TRBD2 matching 7 bases. This CDR3 has 13 residues. Trimming took 5 bases from V and 2 from J; bases not matched to a gene: 1. Per the germline V gene, CDR1 is MRHNA and CDR2 is SNTAGT. This chain's CDR3 is CASSSGDTDTQYF. The CDR3 DNA reads as TGTGCCAGCAGTAGCGGGGACACAGATACGCAGTATTTT.

The V call is TRBV10-1, the J call TRBJ2-7; D gene unclear. CDR1 WNHNN and CDR2 SYGVQD come from the germline V gene (reference sequence). The length of the CDR3 is 14 residues. With 0 bases removed from V and 12 bases from J, the gap between germline ends came to 18 bases. CDR3 region: CASSESESRRDMYF. CDR3 coding DNA: TGCGCCAGCAGTGAGTCGGAGTCCCGAAGGGATATGTACTTC.

The chain has TRBV18 and TRBJ1-1, with 10 bases fitting TRBD1. CDR3 size: 14 residues. Germline CDR1 KGHSH, CDR2 LQKENI. The V gene end was trimmed by 5 bases and the J gene end by 5 bases; junction bases not matched to a gene: 5. CDR3 loop: CASSRQGAGTEAFF. CDR3 nucleotides: TGTGCCAGCTCAAGACAGGGGGCAGGTACTGAAGCTTTCTTT.

J is TRBJ2-3 and V is TRBV27, with D possibly being TRBD2 (6 bases). The CDR3 contains 15 residues. Germline V CDR1 and CDR2: MNHEY, SMNVEV (reference sequence). V was shortened by 6 bases and J by 1 base, with 14 bases between the two germline ends. CDR3 protein: CASSPFGGGTDTQYF. The DNA of the CDR3 is TGTGCCAGCAGCCCCTTCGGGGGTGGCACAGATACGCAGTATTTT.

The chain uses TRBV6-5 and TRBJ2-5; D unclear. Trimming took 7 bases from V and 5 from J, leaving 20 bases between them. The length of the CDR3 is 15 residues. Germline V CDR1 and CDR2: MNHEY, SVGAGI. The CDR3 region is CASKAQSLVWETQYF. CDR3 DNA: TGTGCCAGCAAAGCACAGTCGCTCGTATGGGAGACCCAGTACTTC.